The present TCR beta chain was sequenced within a study of CD8 T cells in Susac syndrome. Blood CD8+ and CD4+ T cells underwent high-throughput TCR beta sequencing. cDNA came from roughly 0.53 to 1 ug RNA primed by random hexamers. Across 54 Vbeta and 13 Jbeta, immunoSEQ multiplex PCR amplified TCR beta CDR3. A single record per CDR3 protein comes from TCRdb applying MiXCR to the immunoSEQ multiplex PCR reads. The sample carries just over 150,000 distinct CDR3 sequences, about 95% recorded once. CDR3 length: 14 amino acids. CDR1 GTSNPN and CDR2 SVGIG come from the germline V gene (reference sequence). V gave up 1 base and J gave up 5 bases, with 9 bases separating them. Study outcomes and limitations: Only a relatively small number of individuals were included in the TCR sequencing and HLA analysis.

About this clonotype: Its antigen is undetermined.

The genes are TRBV30 and TRBJ2-6; D ambiguous. This receptor was taken from a human donor with multiple sclerosis. Sequencing was performed on CD8+ T cells from PBMCs. The CDR3 is CAWSGPSWANVLTF. In nucleotides, the CDR3 is TGTGCCTGGAGTGGCCCTTCTTGGGCCAACGTCCTGACTTTC.